The 30 T cell receptor beta chains below all came from one sample that was sequenced in a study of shared clonotypes between healthy human individuals. The assay was immunoSEQ multiplex PCR, and TCRdb's table has in-frame clones only and misses some. The sample lists around 1,000,000 clones, 60% to 80% seen once, with 0.89% in the top ten. The sequencing input was memory CD4+ T cells from PBMCs. Regarding subset: CD45RA-negative fraction. The receptors derive from a man aged 18 to 35 in good health. Some clones in this sample may be carry-over from other donors' samples.

This chain links TRBV7-9 with TRBJ2-7; D remains unclear. The CDR3 extends over 12 amino acids. In germline, CDR1 is SEHNR, CDR2 FQNEAQ (reference sequence). V lost 3 bases and J 5 bases, leaving 8 bases between the germline ends. CDR3 sequence: CASSFSWDEQYF. CDR3 DNA: TGTGCCAGCAGCTTTTCCTGGGACGAGCAGTACTTC.

The V gene is TRBV4-1, the J gene TRBJ1-5; TRBD1 matches 12 bases. With V trimmed by 1 base and J by 6 bases, 4 bases remained unmatched. Germline loops: CDR1 MGHRA, CDR2 YSYEKL. The CDR3 totals 16 residues. The DNA for the CDR3 is TGCGCCAGCAGCCAAGCCGGGACAGGGGGCCGTCAGCCCCAGCATTTT. Its protein product is CASSQAGTGGRQPQHF.

This clone was counted only a few times. The V and J genes are TRBV5-1 and TRBJ1-1; 9 nucleotides line up with TRBD1. V shed 2 bases, J shed 4 bases, and the junction held 3 bases outside the gene matches. The CDR3 runs to 14 residues. Germline loops: CDR1 SGHRS, CDR2 YFSETQ. CDR3 in amino acids: CASSLKDRGTEAFF. The DNA of the CDR3 is TGCGCCAGCAGCTTAAAGGACAGGGGCACTGAAGCTTTCTTT.

This clone was recorded once. The chain uses TRBV5-1 and TRBJ2-2; possibly TRBD1 or TRBD2 for D (5 bases each). CDR3 size: 14 residues. The germline CDR1 and CDR2 sequences are SGHRS and YFSETQ. Trimming removed 0 bases at V and 6 bases at J, with 9 bases between. The CDR3 region is CASSLVGTAGELFF. CDR3 sequence (DNA): TGCGCCAGCAGCTTGGTTGGGACGGCCGGGGAGCTGTTTTTT.

The rearrangement joins TRBV7-9 to TRBJ2-7, with TRBD2 matching over 7 bases. Per germline, CDR1 SEHNR and CDR2 FQNEAQ (reference sequence). The CDR3 sequence is 13 residues long. Losses at the gene ends were 8 bases for V and 4 bases for J; bases not matched to a gene: 8. The CDR3 reads CASGPSGTYEQYF. CDR3 DNA: TGTGCCAGCGGGCCTAGCGGAACGTACGAGCAGTACTTC.

The V and J genes are TRBV7-9 and TRBJ2-7; 10 nucleotides line up with TRBD1. Germline values: CDR1 SEHNR, CDR2 FQNEAQ (reference sequence). This CDR3 region has 15 residues. Trimming cost V 2 bases and J 4 bases; bases outside gene matches: 5. The CDR3 region has the DNA TGTGCCAGCAGCTTATCAGGGGGACAGGGGTACGAGCAGTACTTC. Translating gives CASSLSGGQGYEQYF.

The chain couples TRBV5-4 to TRBJ2-7; the D is unclear. CDR1 and CDR2 (germline): SGHNT, YYREEE (reference sequence). The CDR3 contains 15 residues. V gave up 4 bases and J gave up 1 base, with 15 bases separating them. The CDR3 DNA follows: TGTGCCAGCAGCCCGACTCCCCTGGGGTCCTACGAGCAGTACTTC. It yields the protein CASSPTPLGSYEQYF.

The V call is TRBV29-1, the J call TRBJ2-2, with TRBD1 matching over 12 bases. Germline V lookup: CDR1 SQVTM, CDR2 ANQGSEA. Trimming removed 6 bases from V and 4 bases from J; junction bases left unmatched: 3. The CDR3 extends over 14 amino acids. CDR3 coding DNA: TGCAGCGTCGGGACAGGGGGCTTCACCGGGGAGCTGTTTTTT. Protein: CSVGTGGFTGELFF.

The V call is TRBV5-1, the J call TRBJ1-1; no firm D call. Per germline, CDR1 SGHRS and CDR2 YFSETQ. CDR3 length: 14 amino acids. Trimming stripped 3 bases from V and 1 base from J, with 10 bases between. The CDR3 DNA reads as TGCGCCAGCAGCTCAAAGGGTGGGAACACTGAAGCTTTCTTT. Translating it yields CASSSKGGNTEAFF.

The chain recombines TRBV28 with TRBJ2-2; 9 positions agree with TRBD2. Germline CDR1 reads MDHEN; CDR2 reads SYDVKM. The J segment lost 2 bases and the V segment lost 6 bases, leaving 16 bases of the junction unmatched. The CDR3 length is 19 residues. CDR3 coding DNA: TGTGCCAGCAGCCTACTGAACCTTAGCGGGAGACCCAACACCGGGGAGCTGTTTTTT. It encodes CASSLLNLSGRPNTGELFF. Full variable domain (outside the CDR3, taken from reference TRBV28 and TRBJ2-2): DVKVTQSSRYLVKRTGEKVFLECVQDMDHENMFWYRQDPGLGLRLIYFSYDVKMKEKGDIPEGYSVSREKKERFSLILESASTNQTSMYLCASSLLNLSGRPNTGELFFGEGSRLTVL.

A remark on this clone: In the same sample, other DNA sequences code for this CDR3. The chain carries TRBV5-1 and TRBJ2-2; D gene ambiguous. The germline V and J ends were trimmed by 0 bases and 1 base, with 7 bases remaining between them. Germline lookup yields CDR1 SGHRS and CDR2 YFSETQ. This CDR3 is built from 15 residues. CDR3 in amino acids: CASSLGGLNTGELFF. CDR3 sequence (DNA): TGCGCCAGCAGCTTGGGTGGCTTGAACACCGGGGAGCTGTTTTTT.

V and J are TRBV5-4 and TRBJ2-7; unclear D gene. This CDR3 comprises 14 residues. The ends were cut back, 0 bases at V and 7 bases at J, with 14 bases in the middle. Germline V gene data show CDR1 as SGHNT and CDR2 as YYREEE (reference sequence). CDR3 region: CASSLGGLLGEQYF. DNA for the CDR3: TGTGCCAGCAGCTTGGGGGGATTGCTAGGGGAGCAGTACTTC.

V and J are TRBV5-1 and TRBJ2-1, with 8 nucleotides matching TRBD1. The CDR3 is made up of 17 amino acids. Germline CDR1 is SGHRS and CDR2 is YFSETQ. Losses at the gene ends were 0 bases for V and 6 bases for J; bases not matched to a gene: 11. The CDR3: CASSLGFGQGRLNEQFF. The CDR3 DNA reads as TGCGCCAGCAGCTTGGGATTTGGACAGGGTCGCCTCAATGAGCAGTTCTTC.

The chain uses TRBV28 and TRBJ2-5, with 11 nucleotides matching TRBD2. Germline V CDR1 and CDR2: MDHEN, SYDVKM. V trimming: 8 bases; J trimming: 5 bases; junction bases outside the gene matches: 4. This CDR3 has 13 amino acids. The CDR3 loop is CASLAGGGETQYF. CDR3 sequence (DNA): TGTGCCAGCTTAGCGGGAGGGGGGGAGACCCAGTACTTC.

The V gene is TRBV9, the J gene TRBJ2-4; TRBD2 matches 9 bases. The ends lost 0 bases at V and 5 bases at J; junction bases unmatched: 3. CDR3 size: 15 residues. Germline assignment: CDR1 SGDLS and CDR2 YYNGEE. This CDR3 reads CASSVGGRVQNIQYF. The CDR3 nucleotides are TGTGCCAGCAGCGTAGGCGGGAGGGTACAAAACATTCAGTACTTC.

DNA for the CDR3: TGTGCCAGCAGCGTAGCTCTCTCGGGACAGGGGGCGTTCGGGGAGCTGTTTTTT. It codes for CASSVALSGQGAFGELFF. V usage is TRBV9 and J usage is TRBJ2-2; TRBD1 aligns across 12 bases. CDR1 and CDR2 (germline): SGDLS, YYNGEE. The CDR3 runs to 18 residues. V lost 0 bases, J lost 7 bases, and 10 bases stayed unmatched. Supplemented by reference TRBV9 and TRBJ2-2, the full variable domain reads DSGVTQTPKHLITATGQRVTLRCSPRSGDLSVYWYQQSLDQGLQFLIQYYNGEERAKGNILERFSAQQFPDLHSELNLSSLELGDSALYFCASSVALSGQGAFGELFFGEGSRLTVL.

The V call is TRBV7-2, the J call TRBJ1-1; a possible D gene is TRBD1 (6 bases). The CDR3 totals 14 residues. Trimming took 4 bases from V and 5 from J, leaving 14 bases between them. The germline gives CDR1 SGHTA, CDR2 FQGNSA. CDR3 sequence: CASSSRGGMTEAFF. As DNA, the CDR3 is TGTGCCAGCAGCTCCCGCGGGGGCATGACTGAAGCTTTCTTT.

The V and J genes are TRBV9 and TRBJ2-2, with 9 bases lining up with TRBD1. This CDR3 is 17 amino acids long. Germline V gene lookup returns CDR1 SGDLS and CDR2 YYNGEE. Unmatched junction bases numbered 8, after V lost 0 bases and J lost 5 bases. The CDR3 loop is CASSVATGGAGTGELFF. DNA for the CDR3: TGTGCCAGCAGCGTAGCTACAGGGGGCGCAGGTACCGGGGAGCTGTTTTTT.

CDR3 DNA: TGTGCCAGCAGCCCCCAAGGGTTTAGTAGCGGCGGAAACACCATATATTTT. Translated, it gives CASSPQGFSSGGNTIYF. V usage is TRBV7-2 and J usage is TRBJ1-3, with D unresolved. The CDR3 spans 17 residues. The V gene lost 5 bases and the J gene lost 4 bases, with 21 bases spanning the gap. Germline CDR1 reads SGHTA; CDR2 reads FQGNSA. The whole variable domain, filled in from reference TRBV7-2 and TRBJ1-3, reads GAGVSQSPSNKVTEKGKDVELRCDPISGHTALYWYRQSLGQGLEFLIYFQGNSAPDKSGLPSDRFSAERTGGSVSTLTIQRTQQEDSAVYLCASSPQGFSSGGNTIYFGEGSWLTVV.

The CDR3 loop reads CASSPAGVYSEQYF. The CDR3 bases are TGTGCCAGCTCACCGGCGGGAGTCTACTCCGAGCAGTACTTC. The V call is TRBV18, the J call TRBJ2-7; the match to TRBD2 covers 7 bases. V trimming: 3 bases; J trimming: 6 bases; junction bases outside the gene matches: 8. Germline V lookup: CDR1 KGHSH, CDR2 LQKENI. The CDR3 is 14 amino acids.

This clone was counted only a few times. The chain has TRBV7-9 and TRBJ2-3; D possibly uses TRBD1 or TRBD2 (5 bases each). This CDR3 has 13 amino acids. Trimming left V 3 bases short and J 4 bases short, with 8 bases between. The germline CDR1 and CDR2 sequences are SEHNR and FQNEAQ (reference sequence). The CDR3 DNA sequence: TGTGCCAGCAGCTTCCAGGGAGCAGATACGCAGTATTTT. It translates to CASSFQGADTQYF.

This clone was recorded many times. The chain couples TRBV4-1 to TRBJ1-2; D gene ambiguous. V was clipped by 1 base and J by 4 bases, with 10 bases between them. The CDR3 contains 14 residues. The germline gives CDR1 MGHRA, CDR2 YSYEKL. The CDR3 bases are TGCGCCAGCAGCCAAGCCGTTATTGTCTATGGCTACACCTTC. Its translation is CASSQAVIVYGYTF.

V and J are TRBV5-4 and TRBJ2-7, with TRBD2 as a possible D gene (5 bases). The V end was cut by 0 bases, the J end by 4 bases, with 8 bases between. This CDR3 has 13 residues. Germline V CDR1 and CDR2: SGHNT, YYREEE (reference sequence). The CDR3 bases are TGTGCCAGCAGCTTGGCTAGCCGGTACGAGCAGTACTTC. Residues: CASSLASRYEQYF.

This chain links TRBV5-6 with TRBJ2-3, with 8 bases aligning to TRBD2. The CDR3 is 16 amino acids. V was pared by 3 bases and J by 5 bases, with 11 bases of the junction left unmatched. CDR1 and CDR2 from the germline V gene are SGHDT and YYEEEE. The CDR3 protein is CASSYQGLAFGDTQYF. In nucleotides, the CDR3 is TGTGCCAGCAGCTACCAAGGACTAGCATTCGGAGATACGCAGTATTTT. Looking up the rest from reference TRBV5-6 and TRBJ2-3 gives the full variable domain: DAGVTQSPTHLIKTRGQQVTLRCSPKSGHDTVSWYQQALGQGPQFIFQYYEEEERQRGNFPDRFSGHQFPNYSSELNVNALLLGDSALYLCASSYQGLAFGDTQYFGPGTRLTVL.

The rearrangement links TRBV27 to TRBJ1-4, with TRBD1 identical over 7 bases. CDR3 length equals 17 residues. Looked up from germline, CDR1 is MNHEY and CDR2 is SMNVEV (reference sequence). V shed 5 bases, J shed 1 base, and the junction held 10 bases outside the gene matches. As DNA, the CDR3 is TGTGCCAGCAGTGCGACAGGGAACTACAGAACTAATGAAAAACTGTTTTTT. Translated, it gives CASSATGNYRTNEKLFF.

The gene calls are TRBV5-4 and TRBJ2-5; D may match TRBD1 or TRBD2 (5 bases each). Trimming cost V 2 bases and J 4 bases, with 18 bases left between them. The CDR3 has 16 residues. In germline, CDR1 is SGHNT, CDR2 YYREEE (reference sequence). CDR3 in DNA: TGTGCCAGCAGCTTCTATATAGGGGTGGGGAGAGAGACCCAGTACTTC. It translates to CASSFYIGVGRETQYF.

As to this clone: Relative to the germline gene, one junction end is altered; a read error may explain this. The CDR3 protein is CTSSRLWSVEYEQYF. The DNA for the CDR3 is TGTACCAGCAGCCGCCTTTGGAGCGTGGAGTACGAGCAGTACTTC. The rearrangement joins TRBV5-5 to TRBJ2-7; D remains unclear. CDR1 is SGHKS and CDR2 is YYEKEE in the germline V gene (reference sequence). The CDR3 contains 15 residues.

The chain has TRBV5-6 and TRBJ2-7, with D perhaps TRBD2 (7 bases). V lost 1 base and J lost 1, with 12 bases in between. Per germline, CDR1 SGHDT and CDR2 YYEEEE. This CDR3 has 15 amino acids. The CDR3 coding sequence is TGTGCCAGCAGCTTGTACGGGGGGCGATCCTACGAGCAGTACTTC. It specifies CASSLYGGRSYEQYF.

This chain links TRBV6-6 with TRBJ2-5; D not resolved. This CDR3 is 12 amino acids long. V lost 4 bases to trimming and J lost 4 bases, with 7 bases between them. Germline CDR1 is MNHNY and CDR2 is SVGAGI (reference sequence). The CDR3: CASSSARETQYF. The CDR3 coding sequence is TGTGCCAGCAGTTCGGCCAGAGAGACCCAGTACTTC.

Only one count was recorded for this clone. The J gene is TRBJ2-7, the V gene TRBV4-2; D perhaps matches TRBD2 (7 bases). Germline CDR1 reads LGHNA; CDR2 reads YNFKEQ. Deletions cut 0 bases from V and 2 bases from J, with 14 bases between. The CDR3 runs to 16 residues. The CDR3 reads CASSQDSSGTTYEQYF. Here the CDR3 DNA reads TGTGCCAGCAGCCAAGACAGCAGCGGGACAACCTACGAGCAGTACTTC.